Below, 8 T cell receptor beta chains from the same sample are listed, as sequenced in a study of T cells in Graves' hyperthyroidism and ophthalmopathy. Amplification of TCR beta CDR3 regions was performed using RNA transcripts as template. The HTBI primer set was used in a first-round RT-PCR of the TCR CDR3. TCRdb reanalysed the multiplex PCR reads using MiXCR and keeps one entry per CDR3 protein. This table holds fewer than 500,000 distinct CDR3 sequences, approximately 15% found once. What was sequenced was blood. The receptors stem from a man between 18 and 35 years old with Graves' ophthalmopathy.

This clonotype has ten or more counts. The chain couples TRBV7-3 to TRBJ2-4, with unresolved D. The germline V gene encodes CDR1 SGHTA and CDR2 FQGTGA. The CDR3 runs 16 residues. V was shortened by 2 bases and J by 1 base, with 12 bases between the two germline ends. The CDR3 DNA is TGTGCCAGCAGCTTACGAGGTGGGGTGGCCAAAAACATTCAGTACTTC. Its translation: CASSLRGGVAKNIQYF.

This sequence joins TRBV2 and TRBJ2-5; D gene unclear. V was trimmed by 4 bases and J by 4 bases, leaving 22 bases between them. The CDR3 extends over 17 amino acids. Germline lookup yields CDR1 SNHLY and CDR2 FYNNEI. CDR3 sequence: CASSVYLMSDPRETQYF. The CDR3, as DNA: TGTGCCAGCAGTGTCTATCTAATGAGTGACCCGAGAGAGACCCAGTACTTC.

This clonotype was counted many times. The V gene is TRBV7-2, the J gene TRBJ2-7; tentatively, D is TRBD1 (6 bases). Trimming shortened V by 4 bases and J by 3 bases, and 19 bases separated the two germline ends. This CDR3 has 16 residues. Germline CDR1 reads SGHTA; CDR2 reads FQGNSA. The CDR3 DNA is TGTGCCAGCAGCTATACAGGGACCGACCATAACTACGAGCAGTACTTC. It encodes CASSYTGTDHNYEQYF.

This clonotype has at least ten counts. The gene calls are TRBV3-1 and TRBJ1-1; tentative D call: TRBD1 (6 bases). CDR3 size: 13 residues. The V end lost 4 bases, the J end lost 6 bases, and 12 bases lay between the germline ends. The germline V gene encodes CDR1 LGHDT and CDR2 YNNKEL (reference sequence). The CDR3 sequence: CASSRTGWAEAFF. The CDR3 nucleotides are TGTGCCAGCAGCCGTACAGGGTGGGCTGAAGCTTTCTTT.

This clonotype has a handful of counts. The V gene is TRBV19, the J gene TRBJ1-2, with D possibly being TRBD1 (5 bases). Trimming shortened V by 1 base and J by 0 bases, and 12 bases separated the two germline ends. The CDR3 totals 16 residues. Germline assignment: CDR1 LNHDA and CDR2 SQIVND (reference sequence). CDR3 loop: CASSIAGGAANYGYTF. CDR3 sequence (DNA): TGTGCCAGTAGTATAGCGGGGGGAGCAGCTAACTATGGCTACACCTTC.

This clonotype was observed many times. The rearrangement uses TRBV9 and TRBJ2-1; a possible D gene is TRBD2 (5 bases). Looked up from germline, CDR1 is SGDLS and CDR2 is YYNGEE. The CDR3 has 12 residues. V was pared by 2 bases and J by 9 bases, with 9 bases between. This CDR3 reads CASSVSEAEQFF. The DNA of the CDR3 is TGTGCCAGCAGCGTTAGCGAGGCTGAGCAGTTCTTC. Full variable domain (rest looked up from reference TRBV9 and TRBJ2-1): DSGVTQTPKHLITATGQRVTLRCSPRSGDLSVYWYQQSLDQGLQFLIQYYNGEERAKGNILERFSAQQFPDLHSELNLSSLELGDSALYFCASSVSEAEQFFGPGTRLTVL.

This clonotype appeared a few times. This chain joins TRBV29-1 and TRBJ1-2, with TRBD1 as a possible D gene (6 bases). Trimming left V 5 bases short and J 0 bases short, with 13 bases between. The length of the CDR3 is 14 residues. Germline loops: CDR1 SQVTM, CDR2 ANQGSEA. The CDR3 here is CSVYSGTTNYGYTF. CDR3 DNA: TGCAGCGTTTACTCCGGGACAACTAACTATGGCTACACCTTC. The whole variable domain, filled in from reference TRBV29-1 and TRBJ1-2, reads SAVISQKPSRDICQRGTSLTIQCQVDSQVTMMFWYRQQPGQSLTLIATANQGSEATYESGFVIDKFPISRPNLTFSTLTVSNMSPEDSSIYLCSVYSGTTNYGYTFGSGTRLTVV.

CDR3 loop: CATSRDYAGLAKNIQYF. The CDR3 bases are TGTGCCACCAGCAGAGATTATGCGGGGTTAGCCAAAAACATTCAGTACTTC. The chain combines TRBV15 with TRBJ2-4; TRBD2 might be the D (6 bases). Germline V gene data show CDR1 as LNHNV and CDR2 as YYDKDF (reference sequence). V shed 0 bases and J shed 0 bases, with 12 bases lying between them. The CDR3 extends over 17 amino acids.